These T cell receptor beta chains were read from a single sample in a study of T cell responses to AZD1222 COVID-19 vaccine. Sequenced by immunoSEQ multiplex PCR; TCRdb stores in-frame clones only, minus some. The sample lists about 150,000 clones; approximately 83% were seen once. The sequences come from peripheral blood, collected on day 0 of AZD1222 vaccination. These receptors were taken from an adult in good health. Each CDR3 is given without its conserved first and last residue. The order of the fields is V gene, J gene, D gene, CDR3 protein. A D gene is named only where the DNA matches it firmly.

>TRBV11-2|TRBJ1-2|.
ASSPDSHGYT
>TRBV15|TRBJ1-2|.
ATSRGRNYGYT
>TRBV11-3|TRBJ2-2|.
ASSLGTGELF
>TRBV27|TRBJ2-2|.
ASSFLGTPGAGELF
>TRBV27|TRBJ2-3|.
ASSSLGEGVRTQY
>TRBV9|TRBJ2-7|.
ASSVEVRGEQY
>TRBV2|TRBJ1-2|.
ASGGTANYGYT
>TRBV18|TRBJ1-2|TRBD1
ASSPVTGGSGGYT
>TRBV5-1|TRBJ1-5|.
ASSPGPTTDNQPQH
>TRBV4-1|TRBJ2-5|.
ASSQALVETQY
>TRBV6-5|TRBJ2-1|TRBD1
ASSYIDRGLHNEQF
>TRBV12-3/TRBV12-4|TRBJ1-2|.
ASSLRGEPT
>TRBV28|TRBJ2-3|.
ASSARDSMNTQY
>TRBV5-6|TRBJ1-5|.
ASTEQGHLPASSNQPQH
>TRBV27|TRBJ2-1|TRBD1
ASSLLIDRGGASVYNEQF
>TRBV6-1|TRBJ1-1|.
ASSEEGVSEAF
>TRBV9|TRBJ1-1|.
ASSVAEERTEAF
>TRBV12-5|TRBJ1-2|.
ASGLVGEEINGYT
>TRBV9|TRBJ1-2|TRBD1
ASSTQGASYGYT
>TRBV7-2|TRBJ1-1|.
ASSSHGSGSEAF
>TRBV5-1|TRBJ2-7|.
ASSLDPRVEQY
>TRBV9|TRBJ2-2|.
ASSQGVNTGELF
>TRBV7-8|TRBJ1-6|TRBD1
ASGQGTGDSPLH
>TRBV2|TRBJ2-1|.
ASKRGGLGHEQF